The 16 T cell receptor beta chains listed next were all sequenced from one sample in a study of OX40 agonist ivuxolimab in advanced cancers. Using immunoSEQ multiplex PCR, the repertoire was profiled, and TCRdb retains in-frame clones only, with some absent. The sample has 40,000 or so clones, approximately 80% seen once. The sequenced sample was CD4+ or CD8+ T cells sorted from blood, obtained in a trial of the OX40 agonist ivuxolimab. The receptors stem from an adult with an advanced solid tumor such as melanoma, head and neck, liver or kidney cancer.

DNA of the CDR3: TGCGCCAGCAGCTTTCCGGAATCCTACGAGCAGTACTTC. Its protein is CASSFPESYEQYF. This rearrangement joins TRBV5-1 to TRBJ2-7, with unresolved D. Deletions cut 2 bases from V and 1 base from J, with 7 bases between. The CDR3 contains 13 residues. The germline V gene encodes CDR1 SGHRS and CDR2 YFSETQ.

The rearrangement links TRBV28 to TRBJ1-5, with D maybe TRBD1 (5 bases). Trimming pared 1 base from V and 0 bases from J, leaving 16 bases between. In germline, CDR1 is MDHEN, CDR2 SYDVKM. The CDR3 is made up of 18 amino acids. CDR3 protein: CASSLSPGGIHSNQPQHF. CDR3 nucleotides: TGTGCCAGCAGTTTATCCCCGGGGGGGATTCATAGCAATCAGCCCCAGCATTTT.

The rearrangement links TRBV12-5 to TRBJ2-1; D possibly corresponds to TRBD2 (5 bases). Germline V gives CDR1 LGHNT, CDR2 FRNRAP. This CDR3 has 14 amino acids. The V end lost 5 bases, the J end lost 4 bases, and 12 bases lay between the germline ends. The CDR3 loop is CASGRPPGYNEQFF. The CDR3 DNA sequence: TGTGCTAGTGGTCGACCCCCGGGGTACAATGAGCAGTTCTTC. Full variable domain (missing parts from reference TRBV12-5 and TRBJ2-1): DARVTQTPRHKVTEMGQEVTMRCQPILGHNTVFWYRQTMMQGLELLAYFRNRAPLDDSGMPKDRFSAEMPDATLATLKIQPSEPRDSAVYFCASGRPPGYNEQFFGPGTRLTVL.

The chain uses TRBV29-1 and TRBJ1-4; D might be TRBD1 (6 bases). There are 13 residues in the CDR3. Per germline, CDR1 SQVTM and CDR2 ANQGSEA. The V end lost 4 bases, the J end lost 7 bases, and 13 bases lay between the germline ends. The DNA for the CDR3 is TGCAGCGTTGCGGCAGGGGTGGGTGAAAAACTGTTTTTT. This codes for CSVAAGVGEKLFF.

The chain has TRBV6-5 and TRBJ2-1, with D uncertain. Germline CDR1 MNHEY, CDR2 SVGAGI. V was pared by 2 bases and J by 7 bases, with 18 bases between. The CDR3 length is 16 residues. CDR3 sequence: CASSYSPAPRANEQFF. CDR3 coding DNA: TGTGCCAGCAGTTACAGTCCCGCCCCCCGGGCTAATGAGCAGTTCTTC.

About this clone: Mismatch with germline at one junction end may stem from a read error. V usage is TRBV6-1 and J usage is TRBJ1-2; a weak D match, TRBD1 (5 bases). The CDR3 sequence is 15 residues long. Germline lookup yields CDR1 MNHNS and CDR2 SASEGT. The CDR3 DNA follows: TGTGCCAGCAGCGAAGGGGCAGGGATTAACTATGGCTACACCTTC. This gives the protein CASSEGAGINYGYTF.

The gene calls are TRBV11-3 and TRBJ2-7, with a possible D match to TRBD1 (5 bases). The germline V gene encodes CDR1 SGHNT and CDR2 YENEEA. This CDR3 contains 14 residues. V lost 1 base and J 2 bases, leaving 9 bases between the germline ends. CDR3 nucleotide sequence: TGTGCCAGCAGCTTAGGGGGCAGGGCCTACGAGCAGTACTTC. Its translation: CASSLGGRAYEQYF.

The CDR3: CASSQKGGGGQPQHF. DNA for the CDR3: TGCGCCAGCAGCCAGAAAGGGGGCGGTGGTCAGCCCCAGCATTTT. This chain connects TRBV4-1 to TRBJ1-5, with 7 bases aligning to TRBD1. CDR1 is MGHRA and CDR2 is YSYEKL in the germline V gene. V was clipped by 3 bases and J by 6 bases; unmatched bases: 8. This CDR3 comprises 15 residues.

This chain links TRBV5-4 with TRBJ1-2; 8 bases fit TRBD1. This CDR3 is built from 14 residues. Germline V gene lookup returns CDR1 SGHNT and CDR2 YYREEE (reference sequence). V shed 4 bases, J shed 2 bases, and the junction held 4 bases outside the gene matches. CDR3 amino acids: CASSPRDRNYGYTF. CDR3 coding DNA: TGTGCCAGCAGCCCCCGGGACAGGAACTATGGCTACACCTTC.

The chain joins TRBV6-5 to TRBJ2-3; possible D gene TRBD2, 7 bases. Germline CDR1 and CDR2: MNHEY and SVGAGI. V was clipped by 4 bases and J by 3 bases, with 14 bases between them. The CDR3 runs 15 residues. The CDR3 nucleotides read TGTGCCAGCAGTTTCCTACAGGGAGGGACAGATACGCAGTATTTT. Translating it yields CASSFLQGGTDTQYF.

The rearrangement uses TRBV13 and TRBJ1-1; the match to TRBD1 covers 7 bases. The length of the CDR3 is 14 residues. In germline, CDR1 is PRHDT, CDR2 FYEKMQ (reference sequence). Trimming removed 3 bases from V and 1 base from J; junction bases left unmatched: 2. CDR3 sequence (DNA): TGTGCCAGCAGCTTCAGGGGGGGGAACACTGAAGCTTTCTTT. Translated, it gives CASSFRGGNTEAFF. Full variable domain (missing parts from reference TRBV13 and TRBJ1-1): AAGVIQSPRHLIKEKRETATLKCYPIPRHDTVYWYQQGPGQDPQFLISFYEKMQSDKGSIPDRFSAQQFSDYHSELNMSSLELGDSALYFCASSFRGGNTEAFFGQGTRLTVV.

The chain uses TRBV6-6 and TRBJ1-2, with 7 positions matching TRBD1. Germline loops: CDR1 MNHNY, CDR2 SVGAGI (reference sequence). The CDR3 length is 15 residues. J gave up 1 base and V 1 base, and 3 bases lay outside the gene matches. CDR3 sequence reads: CASSYLTGINYGYTF. Here the CDR3 DNA reads TGTGCCAGCAGTTACTTGACAGGGATTAACTATGGCTACACCTTC.

The rearrangement joins TRBV13 to TRBJ2-7, with 12 bases matching TRBD2. The V and J ends lost 2 bases and 2 bases, in that order; junction bases with no gene match: 4. Germline CDR1 is PRHDT and CDR2 is FYEKMQ (reference sequence). The CDR3 is 16 residues long. The CDR3 bases are TGTGCCAGCAGCTTACCCTCTAGCGGGAGGGCCTACGAGCAGTACTTC. This gives the protein CASSLPSSGRAYEQYF.

The chain carries TRBV6-5 and TRBJ2-5; unclear D gene. CDR1 and CDR2 (germline): MNHEY, SVGAGI. The CDR3 runs 14 residues. V shed 2 bases and J shed 0 bases, with 7 bases lying between them. The CDR3 sequence is CASSYGTNQETQYF. The CDR3 region has the DNA TGTGCCAGCAGTTACGGAACAAACCAAGAGACCCAGTACTTC.

The rearrangement uses TRBV4-3 and TRBJ2-5; 8 bases match TRBD2. The V and J ends lost 3 bases and 3 bases, in that order; junction bases with no gene match: 12. This CDR3 comprises 17 residues. Germline loops: CDR1 LGHNA, CDR2 YSLEER. The CDR3 region is CASSQGRGGGLEETQYF. DNA for the CDR3: TGCGCCAGCAGCCAGGGGAGGGGCGGGGGGTTAGAAGAGACCCAGTACTTC.

The CDR3 region is CSVSFTYEQYF. CDR3 in DNA: TGCAGCGTTTCCTTTACCTACGAGCAGTACTTC. The chain recombines TRBV29-1 with TRBJ2-7; D is unresolved. The V and J ends lost 5 bases and 2 bases respectively, with 7 bases between them. CDR3 length: 11 amino acids. Germline V gene data show CDR1 as SQVTM and CDR2 as ANQGSEA.